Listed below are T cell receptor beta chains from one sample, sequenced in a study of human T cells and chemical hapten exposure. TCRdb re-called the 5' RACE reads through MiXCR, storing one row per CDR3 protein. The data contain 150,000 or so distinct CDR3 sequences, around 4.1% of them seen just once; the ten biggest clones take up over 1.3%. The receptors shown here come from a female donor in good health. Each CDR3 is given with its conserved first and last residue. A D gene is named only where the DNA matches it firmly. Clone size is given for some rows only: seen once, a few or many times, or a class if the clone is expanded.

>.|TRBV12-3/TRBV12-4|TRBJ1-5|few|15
TGTGCCAGCAGTTTAGGGGGGAGTGGCAATCAGCCCCAGCATTTT
CASSLGGSGNQPQHF
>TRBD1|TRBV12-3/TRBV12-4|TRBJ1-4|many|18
TGTGCCAGCAGGCCCCTCCCGGGACAGGGGGCTACTAATGAAAAACTGTTTTTT
CASRPLPGQGATNEKLFF
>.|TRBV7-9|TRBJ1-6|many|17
TGTGCCAGCAGCCCCTGGCCTACAGGGACGTATAATTCACCCCTCCACTTT
CASSPWPTGTYNSPLHF
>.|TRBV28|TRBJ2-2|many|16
TGTGCCAGCAGCCTTTTTTCTGGGCAGACCACCGGGGAGCTGTTTTTT
CASSLFSGQTTGELFF
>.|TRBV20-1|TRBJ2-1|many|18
TGCAGTGCTTCAGGGATCCAAGCCACCCTCACGACCTACAATGAGCAGTTCTTC
CSASGIQATLTTYNEQFF
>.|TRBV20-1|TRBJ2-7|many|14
TGCAGTGCTAGTATCCGGGGGCCCACCTACGAGCAGTACTTC
CSASIRGPTYEQYF
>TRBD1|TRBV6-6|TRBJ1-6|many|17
TGTGCCAGCAGTTACGGACCGCCGGGACAGGGCAATTCACCCCTCCACTTT
CASSYGPPGQGNSPLHF
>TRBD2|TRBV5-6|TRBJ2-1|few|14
TGTGCATCCCGTGGGGGGGTATCCTACAATGAGCAGTTCTTC
CASRGGVSYNEQFF
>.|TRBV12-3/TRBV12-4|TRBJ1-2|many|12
TGTGCCAGCAGTCACCTCCGGGGCCTATACACCTTC
CASSHLRGLYTF
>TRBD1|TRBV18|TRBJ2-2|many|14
TGTGCCAGCTCACCGGACAGGGTCACCGGGGAGCTGTTTTTT
CASSPDRVTGELFF
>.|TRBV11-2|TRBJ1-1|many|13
TGTGCCAGCAGCAGCACACGGAACACTGAAGCTTTCTTT
CASSSTRNTEAFF
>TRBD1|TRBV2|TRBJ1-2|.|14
TGTGCCAGCAGTGAAAGACAGGGGGACTATGGCTACACCTTC
CASSERQGDYGYTF
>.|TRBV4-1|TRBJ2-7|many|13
TGCGCCAGCAGCCCCCCCGAGAGCTACGAGCAGTACTTC
CASSPPESYEQYF
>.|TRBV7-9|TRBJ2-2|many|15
TGTGCCAGCAGCTTGGGCGCGGGCCGAACCGGGGAGCTGTTTTTT
CASSLGAGRTGELFF
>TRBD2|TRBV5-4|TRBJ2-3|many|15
TGTGCCAGCAGGATCAGCGGGGGCTTCACAGATACGCAGTATTTT
CASRISGGFTDTQYF
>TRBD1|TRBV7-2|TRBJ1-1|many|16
TGTGCCAGCAGCTTAGCCCCAATTCAGGGGGGAACTGAAGCTTTCTTT
CASSLAPIQGGTEAFF
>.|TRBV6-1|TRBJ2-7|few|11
TGTGCCAGCAGTGATTTCTACGAGCAGTACTTC
CASSDFYEQYF
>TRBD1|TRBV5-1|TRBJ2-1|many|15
TGCGCCAGCAGCCAAACAGCAGGGGGTTCCAATGAGCAGTTCTTC
CASSQTAGGSNEQFF
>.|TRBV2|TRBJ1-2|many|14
TGTGCCAGCAGTGAAGGGTGGGCAGTTGGAGGCTACACCTTC
CASSEGWAVGGYTF
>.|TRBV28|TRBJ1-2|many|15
TGTGCCAGCAGTACCGGGACCCTACCGAACTATGGCTACACCTTC
CASSTGTLPNYGYTF
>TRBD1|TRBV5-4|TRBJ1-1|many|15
TGTGCCAGCAGCTTACAACAGGGGACGAACACTGAAGCTTTCTTT
CASSLQQGTNTEAFF
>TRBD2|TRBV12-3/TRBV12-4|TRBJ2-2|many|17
TGTGCCAGCAGTTCGAACCCTTCTAGCGGGGTTCGTGGGGAGCTGTTTTTT
CASSSNPSSGVRGELFF
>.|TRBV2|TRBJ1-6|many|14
TGTGCCAGCAGTGAGACCCGCAGCAATTCACCCCTCCACTTT
CASSETRSNSPLHF
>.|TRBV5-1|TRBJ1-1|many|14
TGCGCCAGCAGCTTGGGCGTACGAGAAGATGAAGCTTTCTTT
CASSLGVREDEAFF
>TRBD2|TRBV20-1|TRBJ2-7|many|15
TGCAGTGCTAGAGACCTAGCGGGGAACCCCTACGAGCAGTACTTC
CSARDLAGNPYEQYF
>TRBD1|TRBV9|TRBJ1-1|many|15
TGTGCCAGCAGCGTAGGGGGACAGATAAACACTGAAGCTTTCTTT
CASSVGGQINTEAFF
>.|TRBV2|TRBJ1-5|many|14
TGTGCCAGCGCCGGGAGCCCTAGCAATCAGCCCCAGCATTTT
CASAGSPSNQPQHF
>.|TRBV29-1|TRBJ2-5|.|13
TGCAGCGTTCCTACGGGAAACCAAGAGACCCAGTACTTC
CSVPTGNQETQYF
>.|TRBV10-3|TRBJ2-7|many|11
TGTGCCATCACACAGGGTAACGAGCAGTACTTC
CAITQGNEQYF
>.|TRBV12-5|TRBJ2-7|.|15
TGTGCTAGTGGTTTGGTACAGTACAGAGCCTACGAGCAGTACTTC
CASGLVQYRAYEQYF
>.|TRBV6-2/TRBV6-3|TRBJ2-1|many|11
TGTGCCAGCAGTCAAGGACTTGAGCAGTTCTTC
CASSQGLEQFF